This T cell receptor (beta chain) derives from a study of beta chain features in type 1 diabetes. The study reverse transcribed the entire isolated RNA, so it sequenced expressed TCRB transcripts. Sequenced by immunoSEQ multiplex PCR; TCRdb stores in-frame clones only, minus some. The data show fewer than 350,000 clones, 15% seen once. Turning to this clone: Its antigen is currently unknown.

Findings and caveats of the study: cDNA-based reads could over-represent cells with high TCR expression. All four CD4+ subsets of Type 1 diabetes patients contained TCRB CDR3s that were moderately but significantly shorter. In type 1 diabetes patients, VDJ junctions had fewer insertions; deletions at these junctions were more frequent. Researchers caution that PCR might favor shorter templates, equally among patients and controls.

The ends were cut back, 6 bases at V and 0 bases at J, with 18 bases in the middle. The CDR3 is 16 residues long. Germline CDR1 is SGDLS and CDR2 is YYNGEE. Input material: naive CD4+ T cells from blood. The clonotype originates from a man aged 18 to 30 with type 1 diabetes. The chain combines TRBV9 with TRBJ2-5; a weak D match, TRBD1 (6 bases). CDR3 nucleotide sequence: TGTGCCAGCAAACTCTTCACAGGGTTATACCAAGAGACCCAGTACTTC. It encodes CASKLFTGLYQETQYF. The complete variable domain, with remaining parts taken from reference TRBV9 and TRBJ2-5, reads DSGVTQTPKHLITATGQRVTLRCSPRSGDLSVYWYQQSLDQGLQFLIQYYNGEERAKGNILERFSAQQFPDLHSELNLSSLELGDSALYFCASKLFTGLYQETQYFGPGTRLLVL.